The 17 T cell receptor beta chains listed next were all sequenced from one sample in a study of OX40 agonist ivuxolimab in advanced cancers. Clones were sequenced by immunoSEQ multiplex PCR, and TCRdb holds only the in-frame ones, with some missing. The sample holds more than 80,000 clones, about 90% seen once. The input for sequencing was CD4+ or CD8+ T cells sorted from blood, taken in a trial of the OX40 agonist ivuxolimab. These receptors were collected from an adult with an advanced solid tumor such as melanoma, head and neck, liver or kidney cancer.

The chain recombines TRBV11-2 with TRBJ2-5; 13 bases line up with TRBD2. CDR3 size: 15 residues. J was trimmed by 5 bases and V by 5 bases; bases with no gene match: 5. The germline gives CDR1 SGHAT, CDR2 FQNNGV. The CDR3 is CASSPLAGGPETQYF. As DNA, the CDR3 is TGTGCCAGCAGCCCACTAGCGGGGGGGCCTGAGACCCAGTACTTC.

The gene calls are TRBV30 and TRBJ2-2, with D tentatively TRBD2 (6 bases). Germline CDR1 reads GTSNPN; CDR2 reads SVGIG (reference sequence). Trimming left V 4 bases short and J 2 bases short, with 14 bases between. CDR3 length equals 15 residues. CDR3 sequence (DNA): TGTGCCTGGAAGTATGGGCGGGGAAACACCGGGGAGCTGTTTTTT. This sequence encodes CAWKYGRGNTGELFF.

V and J are TRBV12-5 and TRBJ1-1, with no clear D. Germline assignment: CDR1 LGHNT and CDR2 FRNRAP. Trimming removed 3 bases from V and 4 bases from J, with 6 bases in between. This CDR3 has 12 residues. This CDR3 reads CASGFSGTEAFF. The DNA of the CDR3 is TGTGCTAGTGGTTTCTCTGGCACTGAAGCTTTCTTT.

The gene calls are TRBV28 and TRBJ1-5; D gene unclear. Trimming removed 3 bases from V and 9 bases from J, with 15 bases in between. The germline V gene has CDR1 MDHEN and CDR2 SYDVKM. CDR3 length: 14 amino acids. The CDR3 bases are TGTGCCAGCAGTTTTGCAGCCGGCTTACCGCCCCAGCATTTT. This encodes CASSFAAGLPPQHF. Complete variable domain (other parts from reference TRBV28 and TRBJ1-5): DVKVTQSSRYLVKRTGEKVFLECVQDMDHENMFWYRQDPGLGLRLIYFSYDVKMKEKGDIPEGYSVSREKKERFSLILESASTNQTSMYLCASSFAAGLPPQHFGDGTRLSIL.

This chain joins TRBV6-6 and TRBJ1-3; no clear D. The CDR3 length is 15 residues. With 2 bases removed from V and 0 bases from J, the gap between germline ends came to 8 bases. CDR1 is MNHNY and CDR2 is SVGAGI in the germline V gene (reference sequence). CDR3 DNA sequence: TGTGCCAGCAGTTACGTAGGGTTCTCTGGAAACACCATATATTTT. It specifies CASSYVGFSGNTIYF.

V and J are TRBV27 and TRBJ1-4; a possible D gene is TRBD1 (6 bases). The CDR3 is made up of 14 amino acids. Trimming took 5 bases from V and 6 from J, leaving 13 bases between them. Per germline, CDR1 MNHEY and CDR2 SMNVEV (reference sequence). The chain's CDR3 is CASSVQGSYEKLFF. In DNA form, the CDR3 reads TGTGCCAGCAGTGTACAGGGATCGTATGAAAAACTGTTTTTT.

The chain links TRBV11-3 to TRBJ2-1; D remains ambiguous. Trimming cost V 3 bases and J 9 bases, with 9 bases left between them. The germline gives CDR1 SGHNT, CDR2 YENEEA. This CDR3 spans 12 amino acids. CDR3 nucleotide sequence: TGTGCCAGCAGCTTCGAGCTCCCTGAGCAGTTCTTC. Amino acid sequence: CASSFELPEQFF.

The chain joins TRBV11-2 to TRBJ1-2; D may be TRBD1 (5 bases). The germline V gene has CDR1 SGHAT and CDR2 FQNNGV. CDR3 length: 14 amino acids. Between the trimmed V and J ends, which lost 2 bases and 4 bases, there was a span of 11 bases. The CDR3 loop reads CASSLYGGSYGYTF. DNA for the CDR3: TGTGCCAGCAGCTTATATGGGGGTAGCTATGGCTACACCTTC.

The chain is built from TRBV6-1 and TRBJ1-1; D is undetermined. CDR3 length: 17 amino acids. From germline, CDR1 is MNHNS and CDR2 SASEGT. Trimming removed 2 bases at V and 0 bases at J, with 16 bases between. CDR3 in amino acids: CASSERLTRFMNTEAFF. DNA for the CDR3: TGTGCCAGCAGTGAACGGCTTACCAGGTTCATGAACACTGAAGCTTTCTTT.

The J gene is TRBJ1-4, the V gene TRBV27; D might be TRBD1 (6 bases). The CDR3 sequence is 14 residues long. The V gene's germline CDR1 is MNHEY and CDR2 SMNVEV (reference sequence). The V and J ends lost 5 bases and 5 bases respectively, with 12 bases between them. The CDR3 sequence: CASSPYRANEKLFF. DNA of the CDR3: TGTGCCAGCAGTCCATACAGGGCGAATGAAAAACTGTTTTTT.

The chain joins TRBV12-5 to TRBJ1-3; D remains ambiguous. CDR3 size: 15 residues. V was shortened by 6 bases and J by 2 bases, with 14 bases between the two germline ends. Per germline, CDR1 LGHNT and CDR2 FRNRAP. The CDR3 spells CASGVPGRTGNTIYF. DNA of the CDR3: TGTGCTAGTGGCGTACCCGGCAGGACTGGAAACACCATATATTTT.

With regard to this clone: The same CDR3 also results from other DNA sequences found in this sample. The chain couples TRBV4-1 to TRBJ2-2, with D hard to call. The ends were cut back, 2 bases at V and 1 base at J, with 2 bases in the middle. This CDR3 contains 13 residues. CDR1 MGHRA and CDR2 YSYEKL come from the germline V gene. The CDR3 DNA reads as TGCGCCAGCAGCCAACGGAACACCGGGGAGCTGTTTTTT. Protein product: CASSQRNTGELFF.

This clone has just one count. The V and J genes are TRBV9 and TRBJ2-1; TRBD2 matches 7 bases. This CDR3 has 16 residues. V lost 0 bases to trimming and J lost 8 bases; unmatched junction nucleotides: 11. Looked up from germline, CDR1 is SGDLS and CDR2 is YYNGEE. CDR3 protein: CASSVVVGREQYEQFF. The CDR3 nucleotides read TGTGCCAGCAGCGTAGTAGTGGGGAGGGAGCAATATGAGCAGTTCTTC.

The gene calls are TRBV6-5 and TRBJ2-3; TRBD2 aligns across 7 bases. Germline CDR1 reads MNHEY; CDR2 reads SVGAGI. This CDR3 contains 15 residues. Germline trimming cut 5 bases from V and 1 base from J; bases unmatched to any gene: 6. This CDR3 reads CASSRQRGGTDTQYF. The CDR3 DNA follows: TGTGCCAGCAGTCGCCAGCGGGGCGGCACAGATACGCAGTATTTT.

For this clone: The germline gene is not matched at one end of the junction; a read error may be the cause. The chain joins TRBV30 to TRBJ2-1, with 9 bases identical to TRBD1. The germline V gene has CDR1 GTSNPN and CDR2 SVGIG (reference sequence). This CDR3 contains 11 residues. CDR3 residues: CAWSAGDRGVF. CDR3 sequence (DNA): TGTGCCTGGAGTGCTGGAGACAGGGGGGTCTTC.

A single count supports this clone. The chain couples TRBV27 to TRBJ1-5; TRBD1 matches 9 bases. The CDR3 runs 15 residues. Germline assignment: CDR1 MNHEY and CDR2 SMNVEV (reference sequence). V dropped 5 bases and J dropped 6; count of bases not matched to a gene: 8. The CDR3 loop is CASSVGQGVSQPQHF. CDR3 nucleotides: TGTGCCAGCAGTGTGGGACAGGGAGTAAGTCAGCCCCAGCATTTT.

V is TRBV6-6 and J is TRBJ1-4; D is unclear. Trimming shortened V by 5 bases and J by 8 bases, and 15 bases separated the two germline ends. Looked up from germline, CDR1 is MNHNY and CDR2 is SVGAGI (reference sequence). The CDR3 extends over 14 amino acids. CDR3 residues: CASSPDLEEEKLFF. The CDR3 nucleotides read TGTGCCAGCAGTCCGGACCTAGAGGAGGAAAAACTGTTTTTT.